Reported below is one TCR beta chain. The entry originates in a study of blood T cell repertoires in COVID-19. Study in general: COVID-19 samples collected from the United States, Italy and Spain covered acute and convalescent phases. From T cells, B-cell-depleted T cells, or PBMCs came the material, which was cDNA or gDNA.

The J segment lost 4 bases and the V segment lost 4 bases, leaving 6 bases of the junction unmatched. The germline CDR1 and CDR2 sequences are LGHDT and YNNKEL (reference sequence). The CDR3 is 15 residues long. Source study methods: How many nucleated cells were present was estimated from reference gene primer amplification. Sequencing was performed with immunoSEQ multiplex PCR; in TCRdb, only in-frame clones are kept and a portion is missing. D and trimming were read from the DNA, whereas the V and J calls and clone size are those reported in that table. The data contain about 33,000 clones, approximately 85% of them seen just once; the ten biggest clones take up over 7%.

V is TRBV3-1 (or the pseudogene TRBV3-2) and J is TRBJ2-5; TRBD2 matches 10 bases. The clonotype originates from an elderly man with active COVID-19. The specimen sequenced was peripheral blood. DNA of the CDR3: TGTGCCAGCAGCCGGAGCGGGGGGGCAGGAGAGACCCAGTACTTC. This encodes CASSRSGGAGETQYF.